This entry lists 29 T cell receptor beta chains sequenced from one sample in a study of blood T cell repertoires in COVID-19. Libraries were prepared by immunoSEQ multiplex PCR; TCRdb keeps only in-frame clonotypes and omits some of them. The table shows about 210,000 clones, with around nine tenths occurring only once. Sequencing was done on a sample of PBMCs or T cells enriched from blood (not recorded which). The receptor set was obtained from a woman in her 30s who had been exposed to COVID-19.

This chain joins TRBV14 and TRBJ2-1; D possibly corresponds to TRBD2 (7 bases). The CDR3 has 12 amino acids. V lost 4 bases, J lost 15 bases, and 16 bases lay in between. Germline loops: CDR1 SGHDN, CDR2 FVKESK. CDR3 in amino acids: CASSPGGSTLFF. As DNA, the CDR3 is TGTGCCAGCAGCCCGGGGGGCTCGACCTTGTTCTTC.

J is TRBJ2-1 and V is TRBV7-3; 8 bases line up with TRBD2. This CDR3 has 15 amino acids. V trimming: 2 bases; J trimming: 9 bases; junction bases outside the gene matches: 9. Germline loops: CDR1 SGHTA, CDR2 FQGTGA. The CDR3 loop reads CASSLRPAGDGEQFF. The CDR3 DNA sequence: TGTGCCAGCAGCTTACGTCCAGCGGGGGACGGTGAGCAGTTCTTC.

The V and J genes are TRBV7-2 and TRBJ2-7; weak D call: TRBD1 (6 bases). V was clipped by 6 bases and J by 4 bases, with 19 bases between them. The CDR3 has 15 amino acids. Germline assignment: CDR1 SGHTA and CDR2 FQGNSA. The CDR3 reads CASRYPLGAGYEQYF. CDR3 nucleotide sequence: TGTGCCAGCAGGTACCCCTTGGGGGCTGGGTACGAGCAGTACTTC.

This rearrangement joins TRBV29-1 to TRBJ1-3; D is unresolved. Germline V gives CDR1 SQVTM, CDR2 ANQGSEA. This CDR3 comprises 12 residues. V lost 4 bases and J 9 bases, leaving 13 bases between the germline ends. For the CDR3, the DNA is TGCAGCGTTGCGTCCAGCGACCTCACCATATATTTT. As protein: CSVASSDLTIYF. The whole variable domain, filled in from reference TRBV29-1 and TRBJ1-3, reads SAVISQKPSRDICQRGTSLTIQCQVDSQVTMMFWYRQQPGQSLTLIATANQGSEATYESGFVIDKFPISRPNLTFSTLTVSNMSPEDSSIYLCSVASSDLTIYFGEGSWLTVV.

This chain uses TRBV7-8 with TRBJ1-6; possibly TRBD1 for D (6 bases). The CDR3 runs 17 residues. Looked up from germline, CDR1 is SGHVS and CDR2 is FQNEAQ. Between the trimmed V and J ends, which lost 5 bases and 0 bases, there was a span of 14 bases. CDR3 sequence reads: CASSPDRLSSYNSPLHF. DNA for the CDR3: TGTGCCAGCAGCCCAGACAGGTTGAGCTCCTATAATTCACCCCTCCACTTT.

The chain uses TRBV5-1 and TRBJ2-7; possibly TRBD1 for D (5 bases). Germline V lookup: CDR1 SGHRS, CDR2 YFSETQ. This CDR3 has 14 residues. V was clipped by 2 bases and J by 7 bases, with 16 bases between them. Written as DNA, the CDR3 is TGCGCCAGCAGCTTAGTTAGGGGAAACTATGAGCAGTACTTC. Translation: CASSLVRGNYEQYF.

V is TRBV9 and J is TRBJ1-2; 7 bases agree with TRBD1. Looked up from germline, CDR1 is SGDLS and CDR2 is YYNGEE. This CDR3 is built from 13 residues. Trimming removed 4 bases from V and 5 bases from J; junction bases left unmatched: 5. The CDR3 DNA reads TGTGCCAGCAGCTCCGGGGACAGATATGGCTACACCTTC. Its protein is CASSSGDRYGYTF.

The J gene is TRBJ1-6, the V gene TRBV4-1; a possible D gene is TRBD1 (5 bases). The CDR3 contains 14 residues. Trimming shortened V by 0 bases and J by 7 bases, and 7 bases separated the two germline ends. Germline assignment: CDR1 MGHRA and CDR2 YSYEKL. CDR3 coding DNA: TGCGCCAGCAGCCAAGAGGCAGGGAATTCACCCCTCCACTTT. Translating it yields CASSQEAGNSPLHF.

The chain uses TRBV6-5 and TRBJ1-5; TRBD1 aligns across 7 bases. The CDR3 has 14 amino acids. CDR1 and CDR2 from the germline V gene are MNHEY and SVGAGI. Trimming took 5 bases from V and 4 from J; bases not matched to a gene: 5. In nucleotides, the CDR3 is TGTGCCAGCAGTCTCAGACAGGGAAATCAGCCCCAGCATTTT. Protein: CASSLRQGNQPQHF.

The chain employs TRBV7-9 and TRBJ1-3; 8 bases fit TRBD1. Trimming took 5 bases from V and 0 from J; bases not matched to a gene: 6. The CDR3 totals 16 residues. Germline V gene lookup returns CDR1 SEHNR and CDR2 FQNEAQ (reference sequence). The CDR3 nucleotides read TGTGCCAGCAGCCTGGGACAGGCGGCCTCTGGAAACACCATATATTTT. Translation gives CASSLGQAASGNTIYF.

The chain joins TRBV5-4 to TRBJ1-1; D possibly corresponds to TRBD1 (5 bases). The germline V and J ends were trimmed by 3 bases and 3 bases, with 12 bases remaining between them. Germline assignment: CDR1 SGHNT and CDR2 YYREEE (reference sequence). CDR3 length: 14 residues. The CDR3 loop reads CASSYYTGDTEAFF. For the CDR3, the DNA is TGTGCCAGCAGCTACTACACAGGAGACACTGAAGCTTTCTTT.

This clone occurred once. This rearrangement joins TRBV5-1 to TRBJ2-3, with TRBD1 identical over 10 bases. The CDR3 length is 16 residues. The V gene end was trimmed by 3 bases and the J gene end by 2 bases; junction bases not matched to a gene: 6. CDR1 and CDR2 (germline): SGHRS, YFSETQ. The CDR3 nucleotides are TGCGCCAGCAGCTGGGGAGACAGGGGGCTCACAGATACGCAGTATTTT. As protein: CASSWGDRGLTDTQYF.

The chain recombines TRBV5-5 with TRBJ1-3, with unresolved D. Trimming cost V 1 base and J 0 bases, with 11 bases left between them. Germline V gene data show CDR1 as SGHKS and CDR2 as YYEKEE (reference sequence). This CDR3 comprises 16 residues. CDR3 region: CASSLSHLLSGNTIYF. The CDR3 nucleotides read TGTGCCAGCAGCTTGAGTCATCTACTCTCTGGAAACACCATATATTTT.

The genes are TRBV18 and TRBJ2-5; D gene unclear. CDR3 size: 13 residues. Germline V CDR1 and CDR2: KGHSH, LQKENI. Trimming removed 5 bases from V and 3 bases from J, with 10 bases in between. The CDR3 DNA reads TGTGCCAGCTCATCAAACTCCGAAGAGACCCAGTACTTC. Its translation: CASSSNSEETQYF.

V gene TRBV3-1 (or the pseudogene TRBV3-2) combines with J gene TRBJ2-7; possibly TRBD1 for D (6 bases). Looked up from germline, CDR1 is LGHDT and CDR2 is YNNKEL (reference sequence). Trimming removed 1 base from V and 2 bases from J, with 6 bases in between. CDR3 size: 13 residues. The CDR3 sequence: CASSQGGPYEQYF. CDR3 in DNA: TGTGCCAGCAGCCAAGGGGGGCCCTACGAGCAGTACTTC.

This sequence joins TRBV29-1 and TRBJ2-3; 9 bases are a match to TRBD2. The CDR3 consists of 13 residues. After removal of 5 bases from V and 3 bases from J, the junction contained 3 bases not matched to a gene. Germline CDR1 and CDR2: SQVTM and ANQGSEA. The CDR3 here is CSVPAGGTDTQYF. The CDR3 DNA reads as TGCAGCGTTCCAGCGGGGGGAACAGATACGCAGTATTTT.

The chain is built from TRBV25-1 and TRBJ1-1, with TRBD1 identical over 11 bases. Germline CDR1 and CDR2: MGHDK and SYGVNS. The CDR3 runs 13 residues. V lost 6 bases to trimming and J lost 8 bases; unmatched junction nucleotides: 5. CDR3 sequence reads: CASSRTGGFEAFF. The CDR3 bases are TGTGCCAGCAGCCGGACAGGGGGCTTCGAAGCTTTCTTT.

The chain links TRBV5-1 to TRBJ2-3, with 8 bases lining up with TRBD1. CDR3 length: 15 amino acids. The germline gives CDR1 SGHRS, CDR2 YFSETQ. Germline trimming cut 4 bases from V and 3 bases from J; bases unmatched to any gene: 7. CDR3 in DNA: TGCGCCAGCAGCCCCCGGACAGGGATTACAGATACGCAGTATTTT. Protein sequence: CASSPRTGITDTQYF.

The CDR3 DNA reads TGTGCCATCAGTCAGATTAGCAATCAGCCCCAGCATTTT. It translates to CAISQISNQPQHF. The genes are TRBV10-3 and TRBJ1-5; D unresolved. The V end lost 5 bases, the J end lost 0 bases, and 5 bases lay between the germline ends. CDR1 and CDR2 (germline): ENHRY, SYGVKD. This CDR3 region has 13 residues.

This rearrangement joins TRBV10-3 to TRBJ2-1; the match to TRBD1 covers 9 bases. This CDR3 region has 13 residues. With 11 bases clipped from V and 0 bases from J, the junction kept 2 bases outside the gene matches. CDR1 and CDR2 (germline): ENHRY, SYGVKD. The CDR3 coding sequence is TGTGCCTCGACAGGGGGCTCCTACAATGAGCAGTTCTTC. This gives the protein CASTGGSYNEQFF.

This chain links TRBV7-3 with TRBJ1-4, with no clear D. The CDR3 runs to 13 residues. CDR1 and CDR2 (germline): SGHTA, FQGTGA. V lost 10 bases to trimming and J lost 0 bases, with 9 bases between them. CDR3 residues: CATSRPTNEKLFF. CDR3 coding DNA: TGTGCCACCTCTAGACCAACTAATGAAAAACTGTTTTTT.

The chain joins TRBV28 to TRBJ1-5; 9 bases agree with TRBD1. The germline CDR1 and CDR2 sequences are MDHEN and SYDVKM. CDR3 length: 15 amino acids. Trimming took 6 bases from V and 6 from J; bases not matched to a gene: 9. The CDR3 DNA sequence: TGTGCCAGCAGACCCCAAACAGGGGGCAGTCAGCCCCAGCATTTT. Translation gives CASRPQTGGSQPQHF.

CDR3 region: CATSSEKDGYTF. The CDR3 coding sequence is TGTGCCACCAGTTCGGAGAAGGATGGCTACACCTTC. The chain carries TRBV24-1 and TRBJ1-2; no reliable D call. CDR3 length equals 12 residues. Looked up from germline, CDR1 is KGHDR and CDR2 is SFDVKD. The ends were cut back, 6 bases at V and 6 bases at J, with 10 bases in the middle.

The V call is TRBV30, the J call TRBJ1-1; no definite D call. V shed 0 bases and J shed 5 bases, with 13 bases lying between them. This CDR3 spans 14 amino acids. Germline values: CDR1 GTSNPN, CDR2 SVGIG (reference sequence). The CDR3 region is CAWSVSEGKTEAFF. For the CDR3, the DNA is TGTGCCTGGAGTGTATCGGAGGGTAAAACTGAAGCTTTCTTT.

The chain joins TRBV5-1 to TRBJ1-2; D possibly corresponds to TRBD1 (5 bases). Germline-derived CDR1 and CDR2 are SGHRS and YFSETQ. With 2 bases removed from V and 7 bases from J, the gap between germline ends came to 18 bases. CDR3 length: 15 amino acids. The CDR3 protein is CASSFQDTLYSGYTF. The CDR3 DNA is TGCGCCAGCAGCTTTCAGGACACCCTCTACAGTGGCTACACCTTC. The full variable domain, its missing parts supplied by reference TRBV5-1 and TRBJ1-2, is KAGVTQTPRYLIKTRGQQVTLSCSPISGHRSVSWYQQTPGQGLQFLFEYFSETQRNKGNFPGRFSGRQFSNSRSEMNVSTLELGDSALYLCASSFQDTLYSGYTFGSGTRLTVV.

Here the CDR3 reads CASSLVLGRAYEQYF. The CDR3 DNA reads TGCGCCAGCAGCTTGGTGCTGGGCAGGGCTTACGAGCAGTACTTC. The V and J genes are TRBV5-1 and TRBJ2-7, with TRBD1 as a possible D gene (5 bases). The germline V gene encodes CDR1 SGHRS and CDR2 YFSETQ. V lost 0 bases to trimming and J lost 4 bases, with 14 bases between them. The CDR3 has 15 residues.

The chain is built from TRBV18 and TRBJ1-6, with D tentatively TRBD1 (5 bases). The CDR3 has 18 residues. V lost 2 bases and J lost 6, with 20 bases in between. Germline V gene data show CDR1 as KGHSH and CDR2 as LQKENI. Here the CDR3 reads CASSPATVFRGGNSPLHF. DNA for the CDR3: TGTGCCAGCTCACCAGCGACGGTGTTTAGGGGAGGTAATTCACCCCTCCACTTT.

In DNA form, the CDR3 reads TGTGCCAGCAGCCGAGCCCAGGGAAACTATGGCTACACCTTC. This translates into CASSRAQGNYGYTF. The chain recombines TRBV4-2 with TRBJ1-2, with D perhaps TRBD1 (5 bases). V was cut by 4 bases and J by 2 bases, with 11 bases left in between. Germline V gene data show CDR1 as LGHNA and CDR2 as YNFKEQ. The CDR3 is 14 residues long.

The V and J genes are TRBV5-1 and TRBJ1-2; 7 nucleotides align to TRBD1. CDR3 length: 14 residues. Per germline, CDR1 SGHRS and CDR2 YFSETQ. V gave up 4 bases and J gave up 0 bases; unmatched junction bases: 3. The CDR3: CASSPGGANYGYTF. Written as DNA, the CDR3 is TGCGCCAGCAGCCCAGGGGGAGCTAACTATGGCTACACCTTC.